This TCR beta chain stems from a study of technical replicates of blood from several donors. V was clipped by 4 bases and J by 1 base, with 8 bases between them. CDR1 MRHNA and CDR2 SNTAGT come from the germline V gene. This CDR3 comprises 14 residues. TCRdb's copy holds only in-frame clones and misses some; the assay was immunoSEQ multiplex PCR. The data contain tens of thousands of clones, around 92% of them singletons. The chain links TRBV6-4 to TRBJ2-1; maybe TRBD2 (6 bases). This TCR derives from a human donor in good health. Input material: T cells isolated from PBMCs. This chain's CDR3 is CASSVEGSYNEQFF. In DNA form, the CDR3 reads TGTGCCAGCAGTGTGGAGGGTTCCTACAATGAGCAGTTCTTC.